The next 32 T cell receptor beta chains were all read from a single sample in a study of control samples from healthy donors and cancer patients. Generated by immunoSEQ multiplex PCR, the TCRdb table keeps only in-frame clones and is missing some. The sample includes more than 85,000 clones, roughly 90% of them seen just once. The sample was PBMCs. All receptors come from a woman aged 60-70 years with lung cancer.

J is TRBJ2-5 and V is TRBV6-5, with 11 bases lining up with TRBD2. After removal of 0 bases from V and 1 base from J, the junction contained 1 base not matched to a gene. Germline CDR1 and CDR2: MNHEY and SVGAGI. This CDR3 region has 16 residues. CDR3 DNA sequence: TGTGCCAGCAGTTACTCAGGGACTAGCGGCCAAGAGACCCAGTACTTC. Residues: CASSYSGTSGQETQYF.

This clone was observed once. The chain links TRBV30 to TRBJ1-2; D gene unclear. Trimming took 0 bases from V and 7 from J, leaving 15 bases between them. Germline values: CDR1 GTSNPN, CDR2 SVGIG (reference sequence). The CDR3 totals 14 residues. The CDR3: CAWSVSPHPSGYTF. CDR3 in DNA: TGTGCCTGGAGTGTATCACCTCACCCTTCTGGCTACACCTTC.

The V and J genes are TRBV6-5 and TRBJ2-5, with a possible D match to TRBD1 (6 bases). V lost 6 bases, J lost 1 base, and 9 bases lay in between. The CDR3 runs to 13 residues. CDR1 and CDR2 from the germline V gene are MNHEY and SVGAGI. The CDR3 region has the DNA TGTGCCAGCAGGGAGACAGGCCAAGAGACCCAGTACTTC. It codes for CASRETGQETQYF.

The DNA of the CDR3 is TGTGCCAGCACCCATCTTGCGATCCCGGATGGACAGGTCGATTCACCCCTCCACTTT. Residues: CASTHLAIPDGQVDSPLHF. The chain is built from TRBV27 and TRBJ1-6, with 7 nucleotides matching TRBD1. Germline CDR1 MNHEY, CDR2 SMNVEV (reference sequence). V trimming: 7 bases; J trimming: 8 bases; junction bases outside the gene matches: 23. CDR3 length equals 19 residues.

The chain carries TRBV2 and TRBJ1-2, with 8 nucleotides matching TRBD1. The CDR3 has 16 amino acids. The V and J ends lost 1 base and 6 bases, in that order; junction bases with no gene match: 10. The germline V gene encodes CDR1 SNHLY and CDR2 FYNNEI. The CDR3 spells CASSEGTGHPHHGYTF. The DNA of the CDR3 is TGTGCCAGCAGTGAAGGGACAGGGCATCCCCACCATGGCTACACCTTC.

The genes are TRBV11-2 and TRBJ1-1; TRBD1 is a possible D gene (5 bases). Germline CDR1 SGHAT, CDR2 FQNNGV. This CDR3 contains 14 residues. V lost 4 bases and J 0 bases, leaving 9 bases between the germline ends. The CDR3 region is CASSSGTVNTEAFF. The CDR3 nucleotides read TGTGCCAGCAGCTCTGGGACGGTGAACACTGAAGCTTTCTTT.

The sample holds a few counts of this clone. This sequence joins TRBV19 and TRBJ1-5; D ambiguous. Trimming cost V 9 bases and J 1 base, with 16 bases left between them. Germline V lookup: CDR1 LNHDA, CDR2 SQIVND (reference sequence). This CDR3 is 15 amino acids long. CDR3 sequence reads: CASTSGRGSNQPQHF. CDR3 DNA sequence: TGTGCCAGCACGAGTGGTCGGGGAAGCAATCAGCCCCAGCATTTT.

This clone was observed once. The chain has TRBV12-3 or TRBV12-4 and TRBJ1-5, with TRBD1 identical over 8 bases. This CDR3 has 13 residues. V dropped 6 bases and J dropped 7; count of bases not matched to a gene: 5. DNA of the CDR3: TGTGCCAGCAGACGTACAGGGGGACAGCCCCAGCATTTT. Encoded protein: CASRRTGGQPQHF.

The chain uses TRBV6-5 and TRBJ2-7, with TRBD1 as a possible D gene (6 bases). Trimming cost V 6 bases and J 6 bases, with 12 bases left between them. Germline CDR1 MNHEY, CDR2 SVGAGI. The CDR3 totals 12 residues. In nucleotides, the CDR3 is TGTGCCAGCAGCCAGAACAGGGTCGAGCAGTACTTC. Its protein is CASSQNRVEQYF.

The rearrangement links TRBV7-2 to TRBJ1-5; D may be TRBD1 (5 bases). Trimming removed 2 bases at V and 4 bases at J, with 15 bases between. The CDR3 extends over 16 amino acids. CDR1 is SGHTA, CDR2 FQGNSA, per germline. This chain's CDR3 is CASSLSGPGLNQPQHF. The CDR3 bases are TGTGCCAGCAGCTTAAGTGGGCCAGGGCTAAATCAGCCCCAGCATTTT.

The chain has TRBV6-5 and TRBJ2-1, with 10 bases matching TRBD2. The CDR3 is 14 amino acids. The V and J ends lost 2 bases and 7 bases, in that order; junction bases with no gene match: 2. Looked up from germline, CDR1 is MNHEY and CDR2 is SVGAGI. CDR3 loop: CASSYGAGGNEQFF. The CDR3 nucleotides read TGTGCCAGCAGTTACGGAGCGGGGGGGAATGAGCAGTTCTTC.

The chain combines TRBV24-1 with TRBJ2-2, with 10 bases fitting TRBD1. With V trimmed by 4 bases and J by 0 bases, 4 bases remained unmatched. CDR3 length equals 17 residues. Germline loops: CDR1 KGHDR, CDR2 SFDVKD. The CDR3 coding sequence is TGTGCCACCAGTGACACGACAGGGGGCTCGAACACCGGGGAGCTGTTTTTT. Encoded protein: CATSDTTGGSNTGELFF.

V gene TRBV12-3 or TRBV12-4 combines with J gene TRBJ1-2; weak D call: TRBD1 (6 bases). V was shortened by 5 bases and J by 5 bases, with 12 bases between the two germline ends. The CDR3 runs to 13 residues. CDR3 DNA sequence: TGTGCCAGCAGTCCCCCGAGGGGGTATGGCTACACCTTC. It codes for CASSPPRGYGYTF.

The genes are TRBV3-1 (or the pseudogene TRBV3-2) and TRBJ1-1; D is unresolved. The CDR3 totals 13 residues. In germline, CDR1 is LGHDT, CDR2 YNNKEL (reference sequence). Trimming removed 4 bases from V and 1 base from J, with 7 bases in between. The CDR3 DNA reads TGTGCCAGCAGCCCTCGTAGGAACACTGAAGCTTTCTTT. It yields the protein CASSPRRNTEAFF.

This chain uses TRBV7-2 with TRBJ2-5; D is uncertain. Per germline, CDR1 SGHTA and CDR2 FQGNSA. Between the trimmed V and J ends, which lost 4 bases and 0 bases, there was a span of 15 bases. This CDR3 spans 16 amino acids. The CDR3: CASSSLGFGNQETQYF. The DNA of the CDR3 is TGTGCCAGCAGCTCCCTCGGCTTTGGGAACCAAGAGACCCAGTACTTC.

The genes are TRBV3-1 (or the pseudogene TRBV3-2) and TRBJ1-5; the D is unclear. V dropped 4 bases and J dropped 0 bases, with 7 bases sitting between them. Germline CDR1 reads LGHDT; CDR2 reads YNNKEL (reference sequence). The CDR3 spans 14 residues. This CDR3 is CASSPASSNQPQHF. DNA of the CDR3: TGTGCCAGCAGCCCAGCTAGTAGCAATCAGCCCCAGCATTTT.

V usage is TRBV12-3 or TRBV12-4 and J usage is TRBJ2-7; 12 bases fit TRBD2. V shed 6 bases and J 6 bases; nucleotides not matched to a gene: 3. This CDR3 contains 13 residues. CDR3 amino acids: CASRMTSGGEQYF. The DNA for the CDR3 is TGTGCCAGCAGGATGACTAGCGGGGGCGAGCAGTACTTC.

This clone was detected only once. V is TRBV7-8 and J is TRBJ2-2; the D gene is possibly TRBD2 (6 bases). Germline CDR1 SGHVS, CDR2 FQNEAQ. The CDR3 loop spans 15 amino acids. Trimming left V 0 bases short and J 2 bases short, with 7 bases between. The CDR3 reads CASSLAGGNTGELFF. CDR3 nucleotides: TGTGCCAGCAGCTTAGCGGGGGGAAACACCGGGGAGCTGTTTTTT.

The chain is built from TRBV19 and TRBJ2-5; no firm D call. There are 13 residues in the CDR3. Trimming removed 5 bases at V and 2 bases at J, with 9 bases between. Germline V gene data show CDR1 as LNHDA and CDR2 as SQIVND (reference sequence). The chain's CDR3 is CASSSSIQETQYF. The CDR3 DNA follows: TGTGCCAGTAGTTCCAGCATACAAGAGACCCAGTACTTC.

The CDR3 reads CASSFQQGTEAFF. Written as DNA, the CDR3 is TGTGCCAGCAGCTTCCAACAGGGGACTGAAGCTTTCTTT. V is TRBV7-2 and J is TRBJ1-1; 7 bases fit TRBD1. V lost 3 bases to trimming and J lost 5 bases; unmatched junction nucleotides: 3. CDR3 length: 13 amino acids. Germline CDR1 reads SGHTA; CDR2 reads FQGNSA.

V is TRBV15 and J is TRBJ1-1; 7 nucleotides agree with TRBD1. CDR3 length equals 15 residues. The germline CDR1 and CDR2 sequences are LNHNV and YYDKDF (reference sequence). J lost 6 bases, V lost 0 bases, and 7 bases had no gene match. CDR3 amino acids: CATSRDNRGVAEAFF. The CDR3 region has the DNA TGTGCCACCAGCAGAGATAACAGGGGTGTCGCTGAAGCTTTCTTT.

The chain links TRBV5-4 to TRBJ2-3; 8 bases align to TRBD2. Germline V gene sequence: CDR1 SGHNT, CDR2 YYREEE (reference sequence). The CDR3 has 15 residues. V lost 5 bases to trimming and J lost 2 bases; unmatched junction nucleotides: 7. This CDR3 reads CASRLTSGDTDTQYF. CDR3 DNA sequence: TGTGCCAGCAGGCTCACTAGCGGTGACACAGATACGCAGTATTTT.

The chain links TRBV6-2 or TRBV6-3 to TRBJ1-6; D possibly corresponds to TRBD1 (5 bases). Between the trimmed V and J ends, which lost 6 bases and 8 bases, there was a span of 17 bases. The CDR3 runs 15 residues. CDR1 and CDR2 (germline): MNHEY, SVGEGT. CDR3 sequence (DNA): TGTGCCAGCAGCCTCAGGGCCAAGTCGGATTCACCCCTCCACTTT. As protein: CASSLRAKSDSPLHF.

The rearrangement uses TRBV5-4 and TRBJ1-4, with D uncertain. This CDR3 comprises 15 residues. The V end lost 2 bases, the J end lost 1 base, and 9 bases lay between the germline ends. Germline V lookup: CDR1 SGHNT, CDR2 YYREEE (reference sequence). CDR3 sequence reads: CASSFYGLTNEKLFF. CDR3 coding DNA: TGTGCCAGCAGCTTTTACGGGTTAACTAATGAAAAACTGTTTTTT.

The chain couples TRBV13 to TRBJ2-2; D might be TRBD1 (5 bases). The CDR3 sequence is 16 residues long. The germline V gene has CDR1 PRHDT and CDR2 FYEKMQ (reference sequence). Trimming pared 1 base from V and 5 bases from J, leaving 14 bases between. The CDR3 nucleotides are TGTGCCAGCAGCTTAGCGCGACAGTCGAGGACCGGGGAGCTGTTTTTT. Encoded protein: CASSLARQSRTGELFF.

The CDR3 DNA follows: TGTGCCAGCAGTCTCCAGGGACAGGGGTTTGAAAAACTGTTTTTT. It specifies CASSLQGQGFEKLFF. The chain joins TRBV27 to TRBJ1-4; 10 nucleotides align to TRBD1. Germline-derived CDR1 and CDR2 are MNHEY and SMNVEV (reference sequence). The CDR3 has 15 amino acids. The junction had 7 bases not matched to a gene; V was cut back by 5 bases and J by 7 bases.

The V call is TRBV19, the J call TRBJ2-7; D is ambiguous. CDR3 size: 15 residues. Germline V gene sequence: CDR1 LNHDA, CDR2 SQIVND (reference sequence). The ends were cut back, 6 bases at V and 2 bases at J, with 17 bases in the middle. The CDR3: CASSELAGDTYEQYF. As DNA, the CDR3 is TGTGCCAGTAGCGAACTGGCTGGGGATACCTACGAGCAGTACTTC.

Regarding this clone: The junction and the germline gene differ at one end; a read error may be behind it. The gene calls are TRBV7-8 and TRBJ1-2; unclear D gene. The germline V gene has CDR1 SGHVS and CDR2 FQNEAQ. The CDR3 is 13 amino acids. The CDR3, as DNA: TGTGCCAGCAGCTCTCACTACGGTGGTGGCTGCACCTTC. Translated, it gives CASSSHYGGGCTF.

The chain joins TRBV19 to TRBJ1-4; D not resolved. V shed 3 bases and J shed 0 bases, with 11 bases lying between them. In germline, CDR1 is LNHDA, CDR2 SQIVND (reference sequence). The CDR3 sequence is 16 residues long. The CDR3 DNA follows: TGTGCCAGTAGTATTGAGGGATCTGCAACTAATGAAAAACTGTTTTTT. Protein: CASSIEGSATNEKLFF.

The CDR3 is CASSQDLRGHLRGTEAFF. DNA for the CDR3: TGCGCCAGCAGCCAAGACTTGAGAGGGCACCTAAGGGGTACTGAAGCTTTCTTT. The chain carries TRBV4-3 and TRBJ1-1; a possible D gene is TRBD1 (5 bases). Trimming removed 0 bases from V and 5 bases from J, with 22 bases in between. Germline loops: CDR1 LGHNA, CDR2 YSLEER. The CDR3 loop spans 18 amino acids.

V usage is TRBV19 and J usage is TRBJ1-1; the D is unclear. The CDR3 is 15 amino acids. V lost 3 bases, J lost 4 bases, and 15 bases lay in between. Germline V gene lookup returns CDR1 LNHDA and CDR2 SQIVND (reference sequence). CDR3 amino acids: CASSISYSSSTEAFF. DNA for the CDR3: TGTGCCAGTAGTATCTCGTACAGTAGTTCCACTGAAGCTTTCTTT.

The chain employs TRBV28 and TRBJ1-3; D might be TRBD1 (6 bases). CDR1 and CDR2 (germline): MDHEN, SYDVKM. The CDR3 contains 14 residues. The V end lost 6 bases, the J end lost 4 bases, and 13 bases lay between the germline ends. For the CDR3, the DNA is TGTGCCAGCAGGCCGGGGGGGCCAGGAAACACCATATATTTT. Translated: CASRPGGPGNTIYF.